The T cell receptor beta chain under discussion was sequenced for a study of tumor T cells in aggressive B-cell lymphoma. The CDR3 loop spans 11 amino acids. V was shortened by 4 bases and J by 7 bases, with 8 bases between the two germline ends. The germline V gene encodes CDR1 KGHSH and CDR2 LQKENI. Data came from immunoSEQ multiplex PCR; TCRdb stores just in-frame clones and leaves some out. This table has fewer than 2,000 clones, about 88% appearing once. The sequenced sample consisted of tumor tissue. The chain employs TRBV18 and TRBJ2-7, with no clear D. The TCR sequence derives from an adult with diffuse large B cell lymphoma. The DNA for the CDR3 is TGTGCCAGCTCACAGTCGGTAGAGCAGTACTTC. Its protein is CASSQSVEQYF.